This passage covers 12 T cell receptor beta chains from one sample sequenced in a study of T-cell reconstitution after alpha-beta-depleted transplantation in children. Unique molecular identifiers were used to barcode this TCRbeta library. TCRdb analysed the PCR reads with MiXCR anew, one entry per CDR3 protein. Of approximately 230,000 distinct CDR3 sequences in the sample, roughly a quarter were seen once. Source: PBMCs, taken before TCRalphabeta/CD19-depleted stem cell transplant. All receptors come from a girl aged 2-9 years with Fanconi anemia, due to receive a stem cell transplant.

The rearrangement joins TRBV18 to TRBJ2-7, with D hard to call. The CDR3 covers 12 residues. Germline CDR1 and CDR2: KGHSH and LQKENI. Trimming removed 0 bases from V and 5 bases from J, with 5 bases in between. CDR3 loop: CASSPPGNEQYF. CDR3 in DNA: TGTGCCAGCTCACCACCGGGGAACGAGCAGTACTTC.

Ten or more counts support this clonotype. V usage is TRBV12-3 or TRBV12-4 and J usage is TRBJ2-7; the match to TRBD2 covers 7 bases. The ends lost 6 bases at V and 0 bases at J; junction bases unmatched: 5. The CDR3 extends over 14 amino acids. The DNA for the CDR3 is TGTGCCAGCAGATCTAGCGGATTCTCCTACGAGCAGTACTTC. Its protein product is CASRSSGFSYEQYF.

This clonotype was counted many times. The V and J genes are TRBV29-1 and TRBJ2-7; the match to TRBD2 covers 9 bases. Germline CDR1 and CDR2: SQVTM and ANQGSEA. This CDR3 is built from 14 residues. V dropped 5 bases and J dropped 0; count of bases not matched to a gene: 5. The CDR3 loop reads CSVQGTSFSYEQYF. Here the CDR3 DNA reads TGCAGCGTTCAAGGGACTAGCTTCTCCTACGAGCAGTACTTC.

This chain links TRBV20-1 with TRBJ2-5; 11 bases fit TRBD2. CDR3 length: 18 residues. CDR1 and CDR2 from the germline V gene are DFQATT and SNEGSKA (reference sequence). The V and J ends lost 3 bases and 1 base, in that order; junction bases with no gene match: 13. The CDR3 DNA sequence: TGCAGTGCTAGCGCGCTTCTAGCGGGGGGCTCACCCCAAGAGACCCAGTACTTC. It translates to CSASALLAGGSPQETQYF.

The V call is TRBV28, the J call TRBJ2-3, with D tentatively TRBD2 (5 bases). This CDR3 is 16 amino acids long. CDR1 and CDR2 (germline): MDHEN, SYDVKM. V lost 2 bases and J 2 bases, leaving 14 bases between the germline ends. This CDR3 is CASSLAGRLNTDTQYF. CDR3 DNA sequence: TGTGCCAGCAGTTTAGCGGGTCGACTAAACACAGATACGCAGTATTTT.

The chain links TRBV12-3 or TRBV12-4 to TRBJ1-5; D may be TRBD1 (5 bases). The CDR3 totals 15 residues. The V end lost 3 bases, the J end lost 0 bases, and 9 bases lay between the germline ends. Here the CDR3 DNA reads TGTGCCAGCAGTTTGAGGGGAACTAGCAATCAGCCCCAGCATTTT. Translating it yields CASSLRGTSNQPQHF.

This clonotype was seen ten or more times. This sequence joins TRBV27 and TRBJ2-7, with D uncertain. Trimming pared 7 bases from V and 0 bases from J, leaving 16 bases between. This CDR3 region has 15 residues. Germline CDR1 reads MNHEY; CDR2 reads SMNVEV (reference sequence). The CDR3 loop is CASMPRDTSSYEQYF. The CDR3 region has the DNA TGTGCCAGCATGCCCCGAGACACCAGCTCCTACGAGCAGTACTTC.

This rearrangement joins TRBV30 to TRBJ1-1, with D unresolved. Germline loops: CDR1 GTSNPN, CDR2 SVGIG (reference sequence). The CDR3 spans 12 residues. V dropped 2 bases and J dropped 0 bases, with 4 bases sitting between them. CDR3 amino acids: CAWSHMNTEAFF. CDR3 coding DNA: TGTGCCTGGAGTCATATGAACACTGAAGCTTTCTTT.

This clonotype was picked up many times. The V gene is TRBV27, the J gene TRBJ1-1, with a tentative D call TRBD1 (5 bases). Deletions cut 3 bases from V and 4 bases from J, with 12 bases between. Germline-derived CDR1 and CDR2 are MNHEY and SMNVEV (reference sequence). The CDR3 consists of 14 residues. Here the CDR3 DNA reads TGTGCCAGCAGTTTTTCCAGGGAGGGCACTGAAGCTTTCTTT. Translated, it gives CASSFSREGTEAFF.

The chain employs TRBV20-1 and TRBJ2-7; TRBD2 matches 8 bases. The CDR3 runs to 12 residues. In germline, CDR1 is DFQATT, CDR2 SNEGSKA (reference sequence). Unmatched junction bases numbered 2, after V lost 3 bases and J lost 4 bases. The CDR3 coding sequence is TGCAGTGCTAGCGGGGGGGTGTACGAGCAGTACTTC. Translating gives CSASGGVYEQYF.

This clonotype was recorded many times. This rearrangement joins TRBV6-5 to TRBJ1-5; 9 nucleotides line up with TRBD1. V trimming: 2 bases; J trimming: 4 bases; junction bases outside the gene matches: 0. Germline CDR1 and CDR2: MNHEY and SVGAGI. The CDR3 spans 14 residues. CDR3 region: CASSYGQGNQPQHF. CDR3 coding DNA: TGTGCCAGCAGTTACGGACAGGGGAATCAGCCCCAGCATTTT.

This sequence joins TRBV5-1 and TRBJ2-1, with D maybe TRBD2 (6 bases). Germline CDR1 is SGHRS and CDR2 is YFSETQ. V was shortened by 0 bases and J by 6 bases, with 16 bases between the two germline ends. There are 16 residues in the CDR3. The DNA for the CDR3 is TGCGCCAGCAGCTTGGCCGAGCGGGCGCCCCTCAATGAGCAGTTCTTC. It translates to CASSLAERAPLNEQFF. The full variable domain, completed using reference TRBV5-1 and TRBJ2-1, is KAGVTQTPRYLIKTRGQQVTLSCSPISGHRSVSWYQQTPGQGLQFLFEYFSETQRNKGNFPGRFSGRQFSNSRSEMNVSTLELGDSALYLCASSLAERAPLNEQFFGPGTRLTVL.